The 19 T cell receptor beta chains in this list originate from one sample, sequenced in a study of regulatory T cells in long-lasting Graves disease. Indicated time point: newly diagnosed GD, antithyroid drugs for less than 3 months. Construction of the TCR library relied on RNA isolated from PBMCs. Arm-PCR of CDR3 regions with iRepertoire HTBI primers generated TCR beta libraries. TCRdb reprocessed the multiplex PCR reads with MiXCR, giving one entry per CDR3 protein. The sample shows hundreds of thousands of distinct CDR3 sequences, under 20% of them seen only once. The data were also submitted as part of a second study, on T cells in Graves' hyperthyroidism and ophthalmopathy.

The sample in question was peripheral blood mononuclear cells (PBMCs), obtained at new diagnosis, from a patient treated with antithyroid drugs. All receptors derive from a woman aged 25 to 39 with Graves disease.

This clonotype has at least ten counts. The rearrangement links TRBV28 to TRBJ2-7, with 11 nucleotides matching TRBD2. CDR1 is MDHEN, CDR2 SYDVKM, per germline. The junction had 8 bases not matched to a gene; V was cut back by 7 bases and J by 6 bases. This CDR3 is built from 14 residues. For the CDR3, the DNA is TGTGCCAGCATCCAACTAGCGGGAGTAGCCGAGCAGTACTTC. Its protein product is CASIQLAGVAEQYF.

The chain couples TRBV20-1 to TRBJ2-3, with D perhaps TRBD2 (7 bases). The CDR3 extends over 15 amino acids. Per the germline V gene, CDR1 is DFQATT and CDR2 is SNEGSKA (reference sequence). Trimming left V 5 bases short and J 0 bases short, with 15 bases between. The CDR3: CSALLSGTSTDTQYF. CDR3 DNA: TGCAGTGCTCTCTTAAGCGGGACAAGCACAGATACGCAGTATTTT.

The genes are TRBV6-5 and TRBJ2-7; D possibly corresponds to TRBD2 (5 bases). The CDR3 is 14 residues long. The germline V and J ends were trimmed by 4 bases and 3 bases, with 13 bases remaining between them. Germline V CDR1 and CDR2: MNHEY, SVGAGI. The CDR3 nucleotides read TGTGCCAGCAGTTTATCCGGGGATCACTACGAGCAGTACTTC. This gives the protein CASSLSGDHYEQYF.

For this clonotype: It may be a read error: a sequence one base away is much more abundant. CDR3 region: CASRAYTDTQYF. The CDR3 DNA reads TGTGCCAGCAGGGCCTACACAGATACGCAGTATTTT. This chain connects TRBV5-6 to TRBJ2-3; D remains unclear. Looked up from germline, CDR1 is SGHDT and CDR2 is YYEEEE. The CDR3 sequence is 12 residues long. V was shortened by 5 bases and J by 2 bases, with 6 bases between the two germline ends.

The rearrangement links TRBV2 to TRBJ2-6, with D possibly being TRBD1 (6 bases). Germline V lookup: CDR1 SNHLY, CDR2 FYNNEI. The CDR3 runs to 16 residues. V lost 4 bases, J lost 0 bases, and 10 bases lay in between. CDR3 DNA sequence: TGTGCCAGCAGTGCAACAGGGCTCTCTGGGGCCAACGTCCTGACTTTC. Its protein is CASSATGLSGANVLTF.

This clonotype was seen more than once but under ten times. An end of the junction differs from the germline gene, which may be a read error. The V and J genes are TRBV20-1 and TRBJ2-7; a possible D gene is TRBD2 (6 bases). Germline V gene data show CDR1 as DFQATT and CDR2 as SNEGSKA (reference sequence). This CDR3 is built from 11 residues. The CDR3 loop is CSARGGEEQYF. The CDR3 nucleotides are TGCAGTGCGAGAGGAGGGGAGGAGCAGTACTTC.

V gene TRBV19 combines with J gene TRBJ1-4; tentatively, D is TRBD1 (5 bases). This CDR3 is built from 12 residues. CDR1 and CDR2 (germline): LNHDA, SQIVND (reference sequence). Between the trimmed V and J ends, which lost 5 bases and 10 bases, there was a span of 11 bases. The CDR3 here is CASSFEGRKLFF. CDR3 in DNA: TGTGCCAGTAGTTTTGAGGGGCGAAAACTGTTTTTT. Full variable domain (missing parts from reference TRBV19 and TRBJ1-4): DGGITQSPKYLFRKEGQNVTLSCEQNLNHDAMYWYRQDPGQGLRLIYYSQIVNDFQKGDIAEGYSVSREKKESFPLTVTSAQKNPTAFYLCASSFEGRKLFFGSGTQLSVL.

The chain joins TRBV5-4 to TRBJ2-5, with D possibly matching TRBD2 (6 bases). V lost 1 base and J 0 bases, leaving 13 bases between the germline ends. This CDR3 comprises 16 residues. Germline-derived CDR1 and CDR2 are SGHNT and YYREEE (reference sequence). The chain's CDR3 is CASSLLGAGYQETQYF. CDR3 sequence (DNA): TGTGCCAGCAGCTTGTTAGGGGCGGGATACCAAGAGACCCAGTACTTC.

This clonotype was observed many times. The chain combines TRBV12-3 or TRBV12-4 with TRBJ2-2; 7 positions match TRBD2. V lost 4 bases and J lost 1; bases outside the gene matches: 9. This CDR3 spans 17 amino acids. The CDR3 protein is CASSSRGAGLNTGELFF. In DNA, the CDR3 is TGTGCCAGCAGTTCCAGAGGAGCGGGATTGAACACCGGGGAGCTGTTTTTT.

The chain couples TRBV18 to TRBJ2-1, with unresolved D. V was shortened by 4 bases and J by 0 bases, with 16 bases between the two germline ends. This CDR3 spans 17 amino acids. CDR1 KGHSH and CDR2 LQKENI come from the germline V gene. The CDR3 loop reads CASSRIPLINSYNEQFF. CDR3 coding DNA: TGTGCCAGCTCACGGATACCCCTTATTAACTCCTACAATGAGCAGTTCTTC.

The sample holds a few counts of this clonotype. V usage is TRBV5-1 and J usage is TRBJ2-1; no clear D. Germline assignment: CDR1 SGHRS and CDR2 YFSETQ. V dropped 7 bases and J dropped 3 bases, with 14 bases sitting between them. The CDR3 loop spans 14 amino acids. The CDR3 sequence is CASSTNLGYNEQFF. The DNA of the CDR3 is TGCGCCAGCTCTACGAATTTAGGCTACAATGAGCAGTTCTTC. The full variable domain, in which reference TRBV5-1 and TRBJ2-1 provide the parts outside the CDR3, is KAGVTQTPRYLIKTRGQQVTLSCSPISGHRSVSWYQQTPGQGLQFLFEYFSETQRNKGNFPGRFSGRQFSNSRSEMNVSTLELGDSALYLCASSTNLGYNEQFFGPGTRLTVL.

CDR3: CASGLPGRGGGEQFF. CDR3 DNA: TGTGCCAGCGGTCTCCCGGGACGAGGAGGAGGTGAGCAGTTCTTC. The genes are TRBV7-3 and TRBJ2-1; possibly TRBD1 or TRBD2 for D (5 bases each). This CDR3 region has 15 residues. Germline loops: CDR1 SGHTA, CDR2 FQGTGA. V was pared by 8 bases and J by 9 bases, with 23 bases between. The variable domain in full, with the rest retrieved from reference TRBV7-3 and TRBJ2-1, is GAGVSQTPSNKVTEKGKYVELRCDPISGHTALYWYRQSLGQGPEFLIYFQGTGAADDSGLPNDRFFAVRPEGSVSTLKIQRTERGDSAVYLCASGLPGRGGGEQFFGPGTRLTVL.

The chain uses TRBV5-4 and TRBJ1-1, with D unclear. The V end was cut by 8 bases, the J end by 2 bases, with 13 bases between. Germline loops: CDR1 SGHNT, CDR2 YYREEE (reference sequence). This CDR3 region has 13 residues. The CDR3 region has the DNA TGTGCCAGTAAGATGGCGATAAACACTGAAGCTTTCTTT. This codes for CASKMAINTEAFF.

This clonotype was recorded many times. The V and J genes are TRBV7-2 and TRBJ2-1, with 7 bases lining up with TRBD2. The CDR3 is 16 residues long. After removal of 5 bases from V and 4 bases from J, the junction contained 11 bases not matched to a gene. The germline CDR1 and CDR2 sequences are SGHTA and FQGNSA. The CDR3 here is CASSPHAAGTYNEQFF. Here the CDR3 DNA reads TGTGCCAGCAGCCCGCACGCAGCGGGAACTTACAATGAGCAGTTCTTC.

The DNA for the CDR3 is TGTGCCAGCAGCGTCAAAGGGAAGAGCTACGAGCAGTACTTC. As protein: CASSVKGKSYEQYF. This sequence joins TRBV14 and TRBJ2-7; D gene uncertain. The V gene lost 5 bases and the J gene lost 3 bases, with 14 bases spanning the gap. The CDR3 consists of 14 residues. The germline V gene encodes CDR1 SGHDN and CDR2 FVKESK.

This clonotype was recorded many times. The chain carries TRBV5-1 and TRBJ2-3; possible D gene TRBD1, 6 bases. The CDR3 sequence is 15 residues long. V gave up 4 bases and J gave up 2 bases, with 14 bases separating them. Looked up from germline, CDR1 is SGHRS and CDR2 is YFSETQ. As DNA, the CDR3 is TGCGCCAGCAGCCCCGGACAGATCCCCACAGATACGCAGTATTTT. Translation gives CASSPGQIPTDTQYF. The whole variable domain, remainder taken from reference TRBV5-1 and TRBJ2-3, is KAGVTQTPRYLIKTRGQQVTLSCSPISGHRSVSWYQQTPGQGLQFLFEYFSETQRNKGNFPGRFSGRQFSNSRSEMNVSTLELGDSALYLCASSPGQIPTDTQYFGPGTRLTVL.

This clonotype was detected ten times or more. V gene TRBV28 combines with J gene TRBJ1-2; 12 bases match TRBD1. V dropped 4 bases and J dropped 6; count of bases not matched to a gene: 18. This CDR3 contains 19 residues. Germline lookup yields CDR1 MDHEN and CDR2 SYDVKM. CDR3: CASSSVDIFQGQGADGYTF. As DNA, the CDR3 is TGTGCCAGCAGTTCGGTTGACATCTTTCAGGGACAGGGGGCTGATGGCTACACCTTC.

This chain connects TRBV3-1 to TRBJ2-3; D unresolved. V was clipped by 1 base and J by 2 bases, with 10 bases between them. This CDR3 region has 15 residues. The germline CDR1 and CDR2 sequences are LGHDT and YNNKEL (reference sequence). Written as DNA, the CDR3 is TGTGCCAGCAGCCAAGGGGATTGGGTCACAGATACGCAGTATTTT. Encoded protein: CASSQGDWVTDTQYF.

In its sample, this clonotype was seen many times. The chain has TRBV2 and TRBJ2-7; 8 nucleotides agree with TRBD1. This CDR3 comprises 15 residues. The J segment lost 5 bases and the V segment lost 7 bases, leaving 13 bases of the junction unmatched. Germline assignment: CDR1 SNHLY and CDR2 FYNNEI. This chain's CDR3 is CASTRDGQGNDEQYF. For the CDR3, the DNA is TGTGCCAGCACCCGAGACGGACAGGGTAACGACGAGCAGTACTTC.